This TCR beta chain derives from a study of T cells in Graves' hyperthyroidism and ophthalmopathy. Study-level findings and limits: Expanded thyroid clonotypes (above 0.001) were mostly also found in blood.

What was amplified from RNA transcripts were TCR beta CDR3 regions. Initially, a first-round RT-PCR of the TCR CDR3 employed the HTBI primer set. TCRdb reanalysed the multiplex PCR reads using MiXCR and keeps one entry per CDR3 protein. This table holds some 560,000 distinct CDR3 sequences, around 15% found once. This clonotype was seen at least ten times. Its antigen is currently unknown. Exclusion of a patient resulted from uncontrolled infection, other autoimmune disease, pregnancy or lactation. PBMCs came from more than 9.5 ml fresh peripheral blood. The junction had 10 bases not matched to a gene; V was cut back by 5 bases and J by 2 bases. CDR3 length: 16 amino acids.

This chain connects TRBV12-3 or TRBV12-4 to TRBJ1-2; 8 bases are a match to TRBD1. The TCR comes from a woman in her 40s with Graves' hyperthyroidism. The sample was blood. Here the CDR3 reads CASSPAGQGSNYGYTF. The DNA of the CDR3 is TGTGCCAGCAGTCCAGCCGGACAGGGTAGCAACTATGGCTACACCTTC.